Listed below are T cell receptor beta chains from one sample, sequenced in a study of T cells in localized non-small cell lung cancer. Assay used: immunoSEQ multiplex PCR; TCRdb lists only in-frame clones, some missing. The sample carries over 70,000 clones, under 95% recorded once. Specimen: PBMCs, collected before any cancer treatment. The receptors were sampled from a woman between 40 and 69 years old with stage II squamous cell lung carcinoma. CDR3s include the opening cysteine and the closing phenylalanine or tryptophan. Only part of the rows carry a size: once, few, many, or a class if the clone is expanded.

abundance: -; v_gene: TRBV15; j_gene: TRBJ2-7; CDR3aa: CATSRAQGSYEQYF
abundance: once; v_gene: TRBV5-6; j_gene: TRBJ1-2; CDR3aa: CASSIGDRVDGYTF
abundance: -; v_gene: TRBV11-2; j_gene: TRBJ1-4; CDR3aa: CASSLDWAGNEKLFF
abundance: -; v_gene: TRBV5-6; j_gene: TRBJ2-3; CDR3aa: CASSFLAGGRDTQYF
abundance: -; v_gene: TRBV4-1; j_gene: TRBJ2-1; CDR3aa: CASSPAGDRFEQFF
abundance: -; v_gene: TRBV19; j_gene: TRBJ2-5; CDR3aa: CASSVRASRETQYF
abundance: -; v_gene: TRBV6-4; j_gene: TRBJ1-1; CDR3aa: CASSDREGGHPEAFF
abundance: -; v_gene: TRBV6-4; j_gene: TRBJ1-5; CDR3aa: CASSPGRDQPQHF
abundance: few; v_gene: TRBV27; j_gene: TRBJ2-7; CDR3aa: CASSLTEGAYEQYF
abundance: -; v_gene: TRBV7-9; j_gene: TRBJ1-3; CDR3aa: CATGQSSGNTIYF
abundance: -; v_gene: TRBV12-5; j_gene: TRBJ2-7; CDR3aa: CASGLPLDEQYF
abundance: -; v_gene: TRBV4-1; j_gene: TRBJ2-1; CDR3aa: CASSQDQAEYNEQFF
abundance: -; v_gene: TRBV6-5; j_gene: TRBJ1-1; CDR3aa: CASSWTGGLNTEAFF
abundance: -; v_gene: TRBV7-9; j_gene: TRBJ1-1; CDR3aa: CASSYRTGGWNTEAFF
abundance: -; v_gene: TRBV4-1; j_gene: TRBJ1-4; CDR3aa: CASSQDGGGFEKLFF
abundance: -; v_gene: TRBV19; j_gene: TRBJ2-5; CDR3aa: CASSIGWEETQYF
abundance: -; v_gene: TRBV19; j_gene: TRBJ2-4; CDR3aa: CASRASGRAAGNIQYF
abundance: -; v_gene: TRBV28; j_gene: TRBJ1-5; CDR3aa: CASSSTDGNSNQPQHF
abundance: -; v_gene: TRBV29-1; j_gene: TRBJ1-1; CDR3aa: CSAGRGATEAFF
abundance: -; v_gene: TRBV29-1; j_gene: TRBJ2-7; CDR3aa: CSVVRATSSYEQYF
abundance: -; v_gene: TRBV28; j_gene: TRBJ2-1; CDR3aa: CASGNIAGQSYNEQFF
abundance: -; v_gene: TRBV30; j_gene: TRBJ1-5; CDR3aa: CAWSAGAGNQPQHF
abundance: -; v_gene: TRBV4-1; j_gene: TRBJ1-3; CDR3aa: CASSQGGAPPGNTIYF
abundance: -; v_gene: TRBV5-1; j_gene: TRBJ2-3; CDR3aa: CASSLMQRGASTDTQYF
abundance: -; v_gene: TRBV23-1; j_gene: TRBJ1-5; CDR3aa: CAPPGAGNQPQHF
abundance: -; v_gene: TRBV14; j_gene: TRBJ2-5; CDR3aa: CASSTGTGWSETQYF
abundance: -; v_gene: TRBV5-1; j_gene: TRBJ1-3; CDR3aa: CASSLRTGGSGNTIYF
abundance: -; v_gene: TRBV6-5; j_gene: TRBJ1-6; CDR3aa: CASSQLGGQNSPLHF
abundance: -; v_gene: TRBV7-9; j_gene: TRBJ2-1; CDR3aa: CASSLEGGPNEQFF
abundance: few; v_gene: TRBV7-9; j_gene: TRBJ1-5; CDR3aa: CASSLADRSQHF
abundance: -; v_gene: TRBV25-1; j_gene: TRBJ1-1; CDR3aa: CASSGTGRNTEAFF
abundance: -; v_gene: TRBV6-1; j_gene: TRBJ2-1; CDR3aa: CASTSSQSSYNEQFF
abundance: -; v_gene: TRBV6-6; j_gene: TRBJ2-5; CDR3aa: CASSELRTYQETQYF
abundance: -; v_gene: TRBV7-9; j_gene: TRBJ2-3; CDR3aa: CASSLEAAGVSDTQYF
abundance: -; v_gene: TRBV11-2; j_gene: TRBJ2-1; CDR3aa: CASNQGLAVSDEQFF
abundance: -; v_gene: TRBV6-1; j_gene: TRBJ1-1; CDR3aa: CASSVQGNGFEAFF
abundance: -; v_gene: TRBV27; j_gene: TRBJ1-1; CDR3aa: CASSFRAGVSEAFF
abundance: few; v_gene: TRBV6-5; j_gene: TRBJ2-7; CDR3aa: CASSLKRAYYEQYF
abundance: -; v_gene: TRBV7-6; j_gene: TRBJ1-4; CDR3aa: CASSLATAEKLFF
abundance: -; v_gene: TRBV7-9; j_gene: TRBJ2-2; CDR3aa: CASSRGPANTGELFF
abundance: -; v_gene: TRBV9; j_gene: TRBJ1-3; CDR3aa: CASSAQGAAGNTIYF
abundance: -; v_gene: TRBV10-3; j_gene: TRBJ2-7; CDR3aa: CAISESGVVQGIYEQYF
abundance: -; v_gene: TRBV5-1; j_gene: TRBJ1-1; CDR3aa: CASSVTSGARSTEAFF
abundance: -; v_gene: TRBV2; j_gene: TRBJ2-1; CDR3aa: CASRSGGSYNEQFF
abundance: -; v_gene: TRBV6-1; j_gene: TRBJ2-2; CDR3aa: CASSESGNTGELFF
abundance: -; v_gene: TRBV5-1; j_gene: TRBJ1-1; CDR3aa: CASSLVSNTEAFF
abundance: -; v_gene: TRBV7-8; j_gene: TRBJ2-2; CDR3aa: CASSLLAGGSNTGELFF
abundance: -; v_gene: TRBV5-5; j_gene: TRBJ2-3; CDR3aa: CASSAYSPTDTQYF
abundance: once; v_gene: TRBV19; j_gene: TRBJ2-5; CDR3aa: CASRGTGGVETQYF
abundance: -; v_gene: TRBV15; j_gene: TRBJ2-1; CDR3aa: CATSRTSGRVNEQFF
abundance: -; v_gene: TRBV2; j_gene: TRBJ1-6; CDR3aa: CASSDRFDNSPLHF